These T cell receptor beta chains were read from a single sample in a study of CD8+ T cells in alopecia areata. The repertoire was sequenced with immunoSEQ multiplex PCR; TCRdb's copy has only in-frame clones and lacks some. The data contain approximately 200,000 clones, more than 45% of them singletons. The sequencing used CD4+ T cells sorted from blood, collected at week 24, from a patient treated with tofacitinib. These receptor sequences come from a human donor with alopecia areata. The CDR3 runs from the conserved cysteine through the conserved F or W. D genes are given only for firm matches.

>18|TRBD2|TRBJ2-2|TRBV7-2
CASSLKGLAGGFTGELFF
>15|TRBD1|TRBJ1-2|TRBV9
CASSLTTGAGYGYTF
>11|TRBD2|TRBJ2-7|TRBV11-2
CASSLTSGQYF
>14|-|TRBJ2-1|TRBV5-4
CASSTPGKLNEQFF
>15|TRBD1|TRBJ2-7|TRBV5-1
CASSSGTGFSYEQYF
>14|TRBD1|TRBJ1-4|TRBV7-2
CASSWDRGDEKLFF
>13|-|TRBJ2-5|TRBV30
CACVTGTQETQYF
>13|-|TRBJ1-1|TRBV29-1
CSVERVARQAAFF
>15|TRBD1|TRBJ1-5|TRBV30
CAWSSRGGRNQPQHF
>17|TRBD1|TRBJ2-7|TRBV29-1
CSVVPIIRGRQGDEQYF
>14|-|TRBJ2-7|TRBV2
CAWTVVATSYEQYF
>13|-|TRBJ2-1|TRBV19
CASSITGGTEQFF
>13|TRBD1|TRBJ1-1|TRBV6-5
CASRQTGGGEAFF
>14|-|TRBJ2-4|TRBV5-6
CASTINVEQNIQYF
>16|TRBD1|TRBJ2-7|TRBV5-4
CASSPSGQGSSHEQYF
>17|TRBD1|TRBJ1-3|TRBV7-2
CASSRTGGTSSGNTIYF
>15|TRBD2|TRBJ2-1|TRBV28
CATSDASGRAYEQFF
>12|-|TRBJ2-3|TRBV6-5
CASSPNGDTQYF
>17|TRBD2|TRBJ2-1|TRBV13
CASSLAASGRPGNEQFF
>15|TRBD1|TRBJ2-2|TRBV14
CASSQGQSNTGELFF
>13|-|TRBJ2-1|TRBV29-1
CSVGGIGGWEQFF
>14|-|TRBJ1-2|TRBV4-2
CASSQDMVAYGYTF
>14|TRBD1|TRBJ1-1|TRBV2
CASSLAGGLSEAFF
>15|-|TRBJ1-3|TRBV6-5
CASSYSPRSGNTIYF
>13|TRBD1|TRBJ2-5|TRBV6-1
CASSWTGGETQYF
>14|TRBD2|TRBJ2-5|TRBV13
CASRLASGQETQYF
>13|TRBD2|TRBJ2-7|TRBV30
CAGKGLASYEQYF
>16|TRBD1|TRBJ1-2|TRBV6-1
CASSAGGRGPVDGYTF